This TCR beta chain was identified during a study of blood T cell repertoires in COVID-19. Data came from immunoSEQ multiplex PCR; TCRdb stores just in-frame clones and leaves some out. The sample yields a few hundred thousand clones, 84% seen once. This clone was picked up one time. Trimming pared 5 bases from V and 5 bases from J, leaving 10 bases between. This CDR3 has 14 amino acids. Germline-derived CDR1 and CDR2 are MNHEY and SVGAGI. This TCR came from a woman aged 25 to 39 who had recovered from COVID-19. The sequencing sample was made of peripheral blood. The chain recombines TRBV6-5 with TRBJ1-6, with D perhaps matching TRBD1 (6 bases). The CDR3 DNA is TGTGCCAGCAGTCCGGCAGGGGATAATTCACCCCTCCACTTT. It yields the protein CASSPAGDNSPLHF.